The sequence of this TCR beta chain was determined in a study of control samples from healthy donors and cancer patients. CDR3 size: 16 residues. Trimming removed 5 bases at V and 4 bases at J, with 17 bases between. The germline CDR1 and CDR2 sequences are MDHEN and SYDVKM. This clone appeared a single time. The repertoire was sequenced with immunoSEQ multiplex PCR; TCRdb's copy has only in-frame clones and lacks some. The sample consists of 80,000 or so clones, roughly 92% of them appearing once. This chain links TRBV28 with TRBJ1-4; tentatively, D is TRBD1 (6 bases). The sequenced material came from blood. This TCR derives from a woman aged 55-69 years in good health. CDR3 coding DNA: TGTGCCAGCAGTCCTCCCGGGACACATGATAATGAAAAACTGTTTTTT. It codes for CASSPPGTHDNEKLFF.